This T cell receptor (beta chain) was recorded in a study of blood T cell repertoires in COVID-19. On the study more broadly: Collection of acute and convalescent COVID-19 samples took place in the United States, Italy and Spain. The cDNA or gDNA used as material had been derived from T cells, B-cell-depleted T cells, or PBMCs.

The ends were cut back, 4 bases at V and 10 bases at J, with 11 bases in the middle. This CDR3 is 13 amino acids long. CDR1 and CDR2 (germline): SEHNR, FQNEAQ (reference sequence). Seattle-derived patients entered the study during active infection and were followed longitudinally. Original processing notes: Amplification of reference gene primers was used by the study to estimate nucleated cell counts. Profiling relied on immunoSEQ multiplex PCR, and the TCRdb table lists in-frame clones only, not all of them. D and trimming were read from the DNA, whereas the V and J calls and clone size are those reported in that table. The sample consists of about 64,000 clones, 88% of them appearing once.

This rearrangement joins TRBV7-9 to TRBJ1-6; no clear D gene. The origin of this receptor is a woman aged 55-70 years with COVID-19, enrolled during active disease. Sequences were obtained from peripheral blood. CDR3 in DNA: TGTGCCAGCAGCTCTAGGGAGATCTCACCCCTCCACTTT. Amino acids: CASSSREISPLHF.